This T cell receptor beta chain was recovered during a study of cytomegalovirus exposure and HLA in healthy donors. This CDR3 region has 14 residues. Germline CDR1 and CDR2: LGHNA and YNFKEQ. Deletions cut 1 base from V and 1 base from J, with 7 bases between. PCR primers comprised 60 Vbeta and 13 Jbeta primers. The table came from immunoSEQ multiplex PCR; TCRdb's copy has only in-frame clones and leaves some out. The sample has roughly 120,000 clones. The chain recombines TRBV4-2 with TRBJ1-1, with D uncertain. This TCR came from a man in his late teens or twenties in good health and CMV-seronegative. Material for sequencing was PBMCs. CDR3 bases: TGTGCCAGCAGCCAAGGTCGGGGGAACACTGAAGCTTTCTTT. Its protein is CASSQGRGNTEAFF.